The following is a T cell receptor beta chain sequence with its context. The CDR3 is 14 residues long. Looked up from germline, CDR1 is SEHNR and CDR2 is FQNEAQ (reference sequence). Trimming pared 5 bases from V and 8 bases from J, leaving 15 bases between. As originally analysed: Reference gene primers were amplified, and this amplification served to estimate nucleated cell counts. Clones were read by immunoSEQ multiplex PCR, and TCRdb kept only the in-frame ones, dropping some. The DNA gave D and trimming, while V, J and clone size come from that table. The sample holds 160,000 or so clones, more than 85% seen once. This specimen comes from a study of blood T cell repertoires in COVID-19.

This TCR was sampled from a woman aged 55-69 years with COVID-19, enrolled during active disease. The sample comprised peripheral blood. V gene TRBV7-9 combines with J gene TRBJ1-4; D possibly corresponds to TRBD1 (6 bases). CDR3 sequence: CASSPRGGVEKLFF. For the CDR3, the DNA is TGTGCCAGCAGCCCAAGGGGGGGTGTGGAAAAACTGTTTTTT.